A single sample is the source of the 10 T cell receptor beta chains below, sequenced in a study of CD8+CD57+ T cells in acquired aplastic anemia. Investigators profiled TCR beta VDJ and CDR3 from genomic DNA template. TCRdb re-derived calls from the reads in MiXCR, one entry per CDR3 protein. The sample holds fewer than 200,000 distinct CDR3 sequences; around 45% are singletons and the top ten take approximately 1.1%. The specimen sequenced was sorted CD4+, CD8+, or CD8+CD57+ T cells (not recorded which) from PBMCs. The receptors shown here come from a human donor in good health.

This clonotype was seen only a few times. This rearrangement joins TRBV30 to TRBJ1-4; no reliable D call. V was pared by 0 bases and J by 5 bases, with 10 bases between. Germline V gene sequence: CDR1 GTSNPN, CDR2 SVGIG (reference sequence). This CDR3 spans 14 amino acids. The CDR3 DNA sequence: TGTGCCTGGAGTGTATCTAGGCCGAATGAAAAACTGTTTTTT. Amino acid sequence: CAWSVSRPNEKLFF. Variable domain in full (rest from reference TRBV30 and TRBJ1-4): SQTIHQWPATLVQPVGSPLSLECTVEGTSNPNLYWYRQAAGRGLQLLFYSVGIGQISSEVPQNLSASRPQDRQFILSSKKLLLSDSGFYLCAWSVSRPNEKLFFGSGTQLSVL.

This clonotype was seen once. This sequence joins TRBV12-3 or TRBV12-4 and TRBJ1-1; D not resolved. Trimming removed 6 bases from V and 2 bases from J, with 4 bases in between. This CDR3 has 11 amino acids. In DNA, the CDR3 is TGTGCCAGCAGACCCAACACTGAAGCTTTCTTT. Encoded protein: CASRPNTEAFF.

In its sample, this clonotype was seen a few times. The V and J genes are TRBV6-1 and TRBJ2-1; D may be TRBD2 (7 bases). Germline lookup yields CDR1 MNHNS and CDR2 SASEGT. Trimming removed 6 bases at V and 4 bases at J, with 19 bases between. CDR3 size: 16 residues. The CDR3 nucleotides are TGTGCCAGCAGGGCATGGTGGGGGGGCCGGTACAATGAGCAGTTCTTC. As protein: CASRAWWGGRYNEQFF.

This clonotype was recorded many times. The chain uses TRBV7-2 and TRBJ2-2; 7 nucleotides match TRBD2. With V trimmed by 2 bases and J by 13 bases, 7 bases remained unmatched. Germline CDR1 reads SGHTA; CDR2 reads FQGNSA. The CDR3 runs 13 residues. The CDR3 spells CASSLRQRGALFF. CDR3 DNA: TGTGCCAGCAGCTTACGTCAGCGGGGAGCGCTGTTTTTT.

This clonotype was seen many times. The chain couples TRBV7-2 to TRBJ1-2; D may be TRBD1 (6 bases). Germline values: CDR1 SGHTA, CDR2 FQGNSA. CDR3 length: 16 amino acids. Trimming shortened V by 0 bases and J by 8 bases, and 19 bases separated the two germline ends. The CDR3 spells CASSLATGALLLGYTF. The DNA of the CDR3 is TGTGCCAGCAGCTTAGCGACGGGGGCCCTCTTATTGGGCTACACCTTC.

This clonotype was recorded at least ten times. The rearrangement joins TRBV7-8 to TRBJ2-3; tentative D call: TRBD2 (6 bases). The CDR3 is 15 residues long. The germline CDR1 and CDR2 sequences are SGHVS and FQNEAQ. V gave up 5 bases and J gave up 6 bases, with 18 bases separating them. The CDR3 reads CASSGTGTGGDTQYF. In DNA, the CDR3 is TGTGCCAGCAGCGGAACGGGGACCGGAGGGGATACGCAGTATTTT.

This sequence joins TRBV28 and TRBJ1-2; 7 positions match TRBD1. The germline V gene has CDR1 MDHEN and CDR2 SYDVKM. V lost 6 bases and J lost 5; bases outside the gene matches: 15. The CDR3 spans 16 residues. CDR3 bases: TGTGCCAGCAGCCCCGGTGAGAGGGGGCCCGGGTATGGCTACACCTTC. This sequence encodes CASSPGERGPGYGYTF.

The V and J genes are TRBV10-1 and TRBJ2-3, with D uncertain. Germline V lookup: CDR1 WNHNN, CDR2 SYGVQD (reference sequence). The germline V and J ends were trimmed by 7 bases and 11 bases, with 22 bases remaining between them. The CDR3 extends over 14 amino acids. The CDR3 loop reads CASTLTLRPLEQYF. CDR3 sequence (DNA): TGCGCCAGCACCTTGACACTTCGCCCGTTAGAGCAGTATTTT.

This clonotype was seen many times. The chain recombines TRBV2 with TRBJ2-3; TRBD2 matches 8 bases. From germline, CDR1 is SNHLY and CDR2 FYNNEI. V shed 2 bases and J 5 bases; nucleotides not matched to a gene: 9. This CDR3 contains 16 residues. The CDR3 coding sequence is TGTGCCAGCAGTGAACCACGGGGGGGCCGCGGAGATACGCAGTATTTT. Translation: CASSEPRGGRGDTQYF.

To note about this clonotype: A clone one base away is much larger, so this may be a read error. The chain has TRBV13 and TRBJ1-3; the D is unclear. V was shortened by 3 bases and J by 0 bases, with 9 bases between the two germline ends. CDR1 is PRHDT, CDR2 FYEKMQ, per germline (reference sequence). This CDR3 comprises 15 residues. CDR3 amino acids: CASSFRSGSGNTIYF. In nucleotides, the CDR3 is TGTGCCAGCAGCTTCCGTTCCGGCTCTGGAAACACCATATATTTT. Full variable domain (outside the CDR3, taken from reference TRBV13 and TRBJ1-3): AAGVIQSPRHLIKEKRETATLKCYPIPRHDTVYWYQQGPGQDPQFLISFYEKMQSDKGSIPDRFSAQQFSDYHSELNMSSLELGDSALYFCASSFRSGSGNTIYFGEGSWLTVV.